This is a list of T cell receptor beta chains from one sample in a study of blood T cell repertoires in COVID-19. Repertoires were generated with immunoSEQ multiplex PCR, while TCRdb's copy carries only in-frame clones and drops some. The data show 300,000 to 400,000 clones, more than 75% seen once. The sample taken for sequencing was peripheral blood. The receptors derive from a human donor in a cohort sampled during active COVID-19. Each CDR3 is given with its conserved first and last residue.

CDR3: CATASGSNMETQYF
V: TRBV10-3

CDR3: CAWSVYRGEDTGELFF
V: TRBV30

CDR3: CASSSKQGAVYEQYF
V: TRBV5-1

CDR3: CASKLRTPDYEQYF
V: TRBV2

CDR3: CASSVGHEQFF
V: TRBV9

CDR3: CATGQNYNEQFF
V: TRBV15

CDR3: CAWIPTSGLYEQYF
V: TRBV30

CDR3: CASSMGDSSGTDTQYF
V: TRBV19

CDR3: CASSFRTSARFRDEQFF
V: TRBV5-6

CDR3: CASSPIAGELFF
V: TRBV7-8

CDR3: CSVVGHPNTEAFF
V: TRBV29-1

CDR3: CASSELAGANTGELFF
V: TRBV3-1/TRBV3-2

CDR3: CASSAPDRGYQETQYF
V: TRBV10-2

CDR3: CAWSVGQGNGYTF
V: TRBV30

CDR3: CAISDPGQGGEKLFF
V: TRBV10-3

CDR3: CASSYGTQVDSPLHF
V: TRBV5-6

CDR3: CASSQGSGAKNGYTF
V: TRBV4-2

CDR3: CASSQPTGAGNTIYF
V: TRBV4-2

CDR3: CASSISLAGTYEQYF
V: TRBV19

CDR3: CASSPGLAGVVGELFF
V: TRBV3-1/TRBV3-2

CDR3: CASSTPSLADITYEQYF
V: TRBV7-2

CDR3: CASSPGYRTNTEAFF
V: TRBV18

CDR3: CASSLTGRRGEQYF
V: TRBV28

CDR3: CASSRPTSGTQYF
V: TRBV11-3

CDR3: CASTSSGGDTGELFF
V: TRBV6-5

CDR3: CASSQVMSLLGNTIYF
V: TRBV4-1

CDR3: CASSHREAGSSGEQFF
V: TRBV4-1

CDR3: CASSTGTGGAYNEQFF
V: TRBV27

CDR3: CASSGAGASGANVLTF
V: TRBV5-1

CDR3: CASSYSVQVSYNEQFF
V: TRBV6-5

CDR3: CASSWGDGSYEQYF
V: TRBV6-5

CDR3: CASSQVISGRLTGELFF
V: TRBV4-1

CDR3: CASSQSPGIHNEQFF
V: TRBV23-1

CDR3: CASRAQGKNGYTF
V: TRBV6-5

CDR3: CASSPQTGRNGYTF
V: TRBV7-9

CDR3: CASSLGGEVHEQYF
V: TRBV5-1

CDR3: CASSVQGGNTEAFF
V: TRBV19

CDR3: CASSQGLGSGSYEQYF
V: TRBV3-1/TRBV3-2

CDR3: CASSLVTQETQYF
V: TRBV2

CDR3: CATSRAQQETQYF
V: TRBV15

CDR3: CASSPPYSTDTQYF
V: TRBV7-8

CDR3: CASSPTGGGQPQHF
V: TRBV2

CDR3: CASSLGTAGDSGYTF
V: TRBV18

CDR3: CASSLTGYYGYTF
V: TRBV28

CDR3: CASSSTLNQPQHF
V: TRBV11-2

CDR3: CASSRPGDRDYEQYF
V: TRBV4-2

CDR3: CASSLRQGVTDTQYF
V: TRBV5-4

CDR3: CASSIDGQAVSVAKNIQYF
V: TRBV19

CDR3: CAWGRGGTEAFF
V: TRBV30

CDR3: CASSPSVQGSNEKLFF
V: TRBV14

CDR3: CASSLISNSYEQYF
V: TRBV7-6